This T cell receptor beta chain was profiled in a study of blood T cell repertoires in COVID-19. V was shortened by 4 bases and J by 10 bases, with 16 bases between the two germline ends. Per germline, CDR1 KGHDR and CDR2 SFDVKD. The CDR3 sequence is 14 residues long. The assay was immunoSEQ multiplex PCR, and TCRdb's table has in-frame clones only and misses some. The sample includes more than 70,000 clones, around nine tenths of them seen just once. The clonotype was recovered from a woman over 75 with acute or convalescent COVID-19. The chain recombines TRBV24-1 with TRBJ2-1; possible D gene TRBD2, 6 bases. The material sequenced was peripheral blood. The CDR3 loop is CATSDPQRAGEQFF. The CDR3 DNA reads TGTGCCACCAGTGACCCCCAAAGGGCGGGGGAGCAGTTCTTC.